This T cell receptor beta chain was captured by sequencing in a study of shared clonotypes between healthy human individuals. Genomic DNA, for the unsorted samples, came from tens of millions of PBMCs. Per germline, CDR1 KGHSH and CDR2 LQKENI. V was pared by 5 bases and J by 0 bases, with 8 bases of the junction left unmatched. The CDR3 length is 17 residues. This was a deep-level run. Data came from immunoSEQ multiplex PCR; TCRdb stores just in-frame clones and leaves some out. The repertoire holds more than 400,000 clones, 60% to 80% seen once, with around 12% in the top ten. Turning to this clone: A much more abundant neighbour one base away suggests this may be a read error. As the CDR3 is not closed by the conserved phenylalanine or tryptophan, this likely results from a read error.

This sequence was found in a woman aged 40-49 years in good health. Some clones in this sample may be carry-over from other donors' samples. The specimen was PBMCs. The chain joins TRBV18 to TRBJ2-3; 10 bases are shared with TRBD2. CDR3 nucleotides: TGTGCCAGCTCAACCACCGGGACTAGCGCTAGCACAGATACGCAGTATCTT. Protein: CASSTTGTSASTDTQYL.